This TCR beta chain appears in the sequencing data of a study of T cell responses to AZD1222 COVID-19 vaccine. Study observations and caveats: Spike-specific TCR breadth and depth were elevated following two AZD1222 doses. Most donors were white British and more were female, and clonal diversity was possibly underestimated. Reports say nearly half of spike-specific TCRs go after unmutated variant regions.

Trimming at V came to 5 bases and at J to 4 bases, leaving 11 bases not matched to a gene. Germline assignment: CDR1 MDHEN and CDR2 SYDVKM. The CDR3 loop spans 17 amino acids. Note on this clone: Its antigen remains unknown.

Clones were read by immunoSEQ multiplex PCR, and TCRdb kept only the in-frame ones, dropping some. This sample yields more than 95,000 clones, of which just over 85% are seen a single time; roughly 15% belongs to the top ten. The starting material was peripheral blood, obtained 28 days after the second AZD1222 dose. The TCR was taken from an adult who received the AZD1222 COVID-19 vaccine. The chain recombines TRBV28 with TRBJ1-6, with TRBD1 identical over 7 bases. This chain's CDR3 is CASSAYRQGVYNSPLHF. The CDR3 nucleotides read TGTGCCAGCAGTGCTTACCGACAGGGTGTGTATAATTCACCCCTCCACTTT.